This is a list of T cell receptor beta chains from one sample in a study of T cell responses to AZD1222 COVID-19 vaccine. Repertoires were generated with immunoSEQ multiplex PCR, while TCRdb's copy carries only in-frame clones and drops some. The sample lists tens of thousands of clones, about 88% occurring once. The sample in question was peripheral blood, obtained on day 0 of AZD1222 vaccination. The origin of the receptors is an adult in good health. CDR3s include the opening cysteine and the closing phenylalanine or tryptophan. A D gene is named only where the DNA matches it firmly. Clone size, where shown, is once, few, many, or a class for clones that have expanded.

v_gene: TRBV4-2
d_gene: TRBD1
j_gene: TRBJ2-3
abundance: NA
CDR3nt: TGTGCCAGCAGCCAAGCGGGACAGGGGACAGATACGCAGTATTTT
CDR3aa: CASSQAGQGTDTQYF

v_gene: TRBV19
d_gene: NA
j_gene: TRBJ2-6
abundance: NA
CDR3nt: TGTGCCAGTAGTATACAGGGGTTTACTACCTCTGGGGCCAACGTCCTGACTTTC
CDR3aa: CASSIQGFTTSGANVLTF

v_gene: TRBV18
d_gene: TRBD2
j_gene: TRBJ2-3
abundance: NA
CDR3nt: TGTGCCAGCTCACCAAGCGGGGGCACAGATACGCAGTATTTT
CDR3aa: CASSPSGGTDTQYF

v_gene: TRBV4-2
d_gene: NA
j_gene: TRBJ1-6
abundance: once
CDR3nt: TGTGCCAGCAGCCTAAGGCCTTCCGGGACGGGTAATTCACCCCTCCACTTT
CDR3aa: CASSLRPSGTGNSPLHF

v_gene: TRBV9
d_gene: TRBD1
j_gene: TRBJ1-3
abundance: NA
CDR3nt: TGTGCCAGCAGCGTTCGATCGGACAGGGCTGGAAACACCATATATTTT
CDR3aa: CASSVRSDRAGNTIYF

v_gene: TRBV7-2
d_gene: NA
j_gene: TRBJ2-2
abundance: NA
CDR3nt: TGTGCCAGCAGCTTAGTGTTGAACACCGGGGAGCTGTTTTTT
CDR3aa: CASSLVLNTGELFF

v_gene: TRBV15
d_gene: TRBD1
j_gene: TRBJ2-2
abundance: once
CDR3nt: TGTGCCACCAGCTTATACGGGACAGGGTCGAGCGGGGAGCTGTTTTTT
CDR3aa: CATSLYGTGSSGELFF

v_gene: TRBV4-2
d_gene: NA
j_gene: TRBJ2-7
abundance: NA
CDR3nt: TGTGCCAGCAGCCAGCTGGACAGAGGCGAGCAGTACTTC
CDR3aa: CASSQLDRGEQYF

v_gene: TRBV21-1
d_gene: NA
j_gene: TRBJ2-7
abundance: NA
CDR3nt: TGTGCCAGCAGCCTCTTGACGGCGGAGGAGCAGTACTTC
CDR3aa: CASSLLTAEEQYF

v_gene: TRBV2
d_gene: TRBD2
j_gene: TRBJ2-5
abundance: NA
CDR3nt: TGTGCCAGCAAAAGCGGGGGGGCCCAAGAGACCCAGTACTTC
CDR3aa: CASKSGGAQETQYF

v_gene: TRBV6-5
d_gene: TRBD1
j_gene: TRBJ1-1
abundance: once
CDR3nt: TGTGCCAGCAGCCGGGGACAGACCACTGAAGCTTTCTTT
CDR3aa: CASSRGQTTEAFF

v_gene: TRBV12-3/TRBV12-4
d_gene: NA
j_gene: TRBJ1-5
abundance: NA
CDR3nt: TGTGCCAGCAGTGGGGCGAGCAATCAGCCCCAGCATTTT
CDR3aa: CASSGASNQPQHF

v_gene: TRBV28
d_gene: TRBD1
j_gene: TRBJ1-2
abundance: once
CDR3nt: TGTGCCTCCAGGGGGTACGGTCCGAGCTATGGCTACACCTTC
CDR3aa: CASRGYGPSYGYTF

v_gene: TRBV27
d_gene: NA
j_gene: TRBJ2-2
abundance: NA
CDR3nt: TGTGCCAGCAGTTTTGCACCTCATGGGGAGCTGTTTTTT
CDR3aa: CASSFAPHGELFF

v_gene: TRBV29-1
d_gene: TRBD2
j_gene: TRBJ2-1
abundance: once
CDR3nt: TGCAGCCCTCTGCTAGCGGAAACCTACAATGAGCAGTTCTTC
CDR3aa: CSPLLAETYNEQFF